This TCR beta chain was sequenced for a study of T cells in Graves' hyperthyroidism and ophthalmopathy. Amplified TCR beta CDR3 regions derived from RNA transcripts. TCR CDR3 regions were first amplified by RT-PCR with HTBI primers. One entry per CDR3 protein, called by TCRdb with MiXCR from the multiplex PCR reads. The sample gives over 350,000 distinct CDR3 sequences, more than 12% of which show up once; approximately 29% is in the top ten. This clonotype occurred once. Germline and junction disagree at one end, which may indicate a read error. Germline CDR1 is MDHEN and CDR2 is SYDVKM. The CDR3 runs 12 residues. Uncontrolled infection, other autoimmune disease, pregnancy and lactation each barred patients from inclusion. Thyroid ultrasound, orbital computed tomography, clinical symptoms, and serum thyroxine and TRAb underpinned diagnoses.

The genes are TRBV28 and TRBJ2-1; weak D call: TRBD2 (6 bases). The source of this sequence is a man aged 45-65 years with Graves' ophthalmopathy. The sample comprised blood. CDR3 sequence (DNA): TGTGCCAGCAGTTTAGGAGGGAATGGGCAGTTCTTC. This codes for CASSLGGNGQFF.